Each of the 31 T cell receptor beta chains below was sequenced from the same sample in a study of cytomegalovirus exposure and HLA in healthy donors. PCR was performed using 60 Vbeta and 13 Jbeta primers. The data were produced by immunoSEQ multiplex PCR, yet TCRdb's version contains in-frame clones alone and is incomplete. The sample lists 100,000 to 150,000 clones; over 75% were seen once. The sequencing input was PBMCs. The receptor source for this set is a boy younger than 18 in good health and CMV-seronegative.

The chain joins TRBV5-1 to TRBJ1-2, with 10 bases lining up with TRBD1. CDR3 length: 13 amino acids. Per the germline V gene, CDR1 is SGHRS and CDR2 is YFSETQ. V lost 2 bases to trimming and J lost 8 bases; unmatched junction nucleotides: 3. In DNA, the CDR3 is TGCGCCAGCAGCTTTGGGACAGGGGAAGGCTACACCTTC. Amino acid sequence: CASSFGTGEGYTF.

The V gene is TRBV4-3, the J gene TRBJ2-7; 7 bases align to TRBD1. This CDR3 spans 16 amino acids. Germline V CDR1 and CDR2: LGHNA, YSLEER. The V gene end was trimmed by 1 base and the J gene end by 2 bases; junction bases not matched to a gene: 8. The CDR3 region has the DNA TGCGCCAGCAGCCAAGGCGCCGGGACAGCGGCCTACGAGCAGTACTTC. Amino acids: CASSQGAGTAAYEQYF.

The CDR3: CASSQYQAGGFTGELFF. The CDR3 DNA reads TGCGCCAGCAGCCAATATCAGGCGGGGGGATTCACCGGGGAGCTGTTTTTT. The chain joins TRBV4-3 to TRBJ2-2; 8 positions agree with TRBD2. The CDR3 is 17 amino acids. V gave up 2 bases and J gave up 4 bases; unmatched junction bases: 9. Germline lookup yields CDR1 LGHNA and CDR2 YSLEER.

The CDR3 loop is CASSFSGGYQETQYF. The CDR3 coding sequence is TGTGCCAGCAGCTTTAGCGGGGGGTACCAAGAGACCCAGTACTTC. The chain has TRBV7-2 and TRBJ2-5; 10 bases are shared with TRBD2. V was clipped by 3 bases and J by 0 bases; unmatched bases: 1. The germline CDR1 and CDR2 sequences are SGHTA and FQGNSA. This CDR3 has 15 residues.

V is TRBV25-1 and J is TRBJ1-2, with unresolved D. Per the germline V gene, CDR1 is MGHDK and CDR2 is SYGVNS. The ends were cut back, 3 bases at V and 4 bases at J, with 9 bases in the middle. The CDR3 runs to 13 residues. The CDR3, as DNA: TGTGCCAGCAGTGACCCAGCAGGCTATGGCTACACCTTC. Translated, it gives CASSDPAGYGYTF.

The rearrangement uses TRBV7-3 and TRBJ2-2; D uncertain. V was shortened by 2 bases and J by 7 bases, with 5 bases between the two germline ends. The length of the CDR3 is 12 residues. Looked up from germline, CDR1 is SGHTA and CDR2 is FQGTGA. The CDR3 DNA reads TGTGCCAGCAGCTTACAGATCGGGGAGCTGTTTTTT. It codes for CASSLQIGELFF.

The chain uses TRBV25-1 and TRBJ1-2; 7 bases fit TRBD1. This CDR3 has 16 amino acids. The germline V gene has CDR1 MGHDK and CDR2 SYGVNS. Losses at the gene ends were 4 bases for V and 0 bases for J; bases not matched to a gene: 8. This CDR3 reads CASSAGGDRANYGYTF. CDR3 coding DNA: TGTGCCAGCAGTGCAGGAGGGGACAGAGCTAACTATGGCTACACCTTC.

The J gene is TRBJ2-7, the V gene TRBV4-3, with TRBD1 matching over 12 bases. The CDR3 length is 15 residues. In germline, CDR1 is LGHNA, CDR2 YSLEER. Unmatched junction bases numbered 7, after V lost 6 bases and J lost 4 bases. The CDR3: CASRPGTGGRYEQYF. The CDR3 nucleotides read TGCGCCAGCAGACCCGGGACAGGGGGCCGGTACGAGCAGTACTTC.

This chain joins TRBV6-4 and TRBJ2-3; 8 bases align to TRBD2. The CDR3 runs to 17 residues. Germline V gives CDR1 MRHNA, CDR2 SNTAGT. Trimming at V came to 2 bases and at J to 4 bases, leaving 11 bases not matched to a gene. CDR3 region: CASSDPRAAGVSDTQYF. Written as DNA, the CDR3 is TGTGCCAGCAGTGACCCCCGGGCAGCGGGGGTTTCAGATACGCAGTATTTT.

The CDR3 DNA follows: TGCGCCAGCAGCCAAGATCAGTCGGGGGGCGAATTGAACTATGGCTACACCTTC. It is translated as CASSQDQSGGELNYGYTF. The genes are TRBV4-3 and TRBJ1-2; D is perhaps TRBD1 (6 bases). Trimming shortened V by 0 bases and J by 2 bases, and 19 bases separated the two germline ends. This CDR3 has 18 residues. Looked up from germline, CDR1 is LGHNA and CDR2 is YSLEER.

The V gene is TRBV19, the J gene TRBJ1-4; D is uncertain. Trimming took 3 bases from V and 8 from J, leaving 13 bases between them. The CDR3 contains 14 residues. CDR1 LNHDA and CDR2 SQIVND come from the germline V gene (reference sequence). The CDR3 DNA is TGTGCCAGTAGTATCAGCGGCACAGCCGAAAAACTGTTTTTT. It translates to CASSISGTAEKLFF.

The rearrangement joins TRBV10-1 to TRBJ1-2; the match to TRBD1 covers 8 bases. The CDR3 has 15 residues. Per the germline V gene, CDR1 is WNHNN and CDR2 is SYGVQD (reference sequence). Trimming took 4 bases from V and 2 from J; bases not matched to a gene: 6. The CDR3 DNA sequence: TGCGCCAGCAGTGGGACAGGGAGGGGCAACTATGGCTACACCTTC. Protein: CASSGTGRGNYGYTF.

This clone has a handful of counts. The chain has TRBV18 and TRBJ1-4, with 12 bases lining up with TRBD1. The germline V gene encodes CDR1 KGHSH and CDR2 LQKENI. The CDR3 spans 17 residues. The V and J ends lost 4 bases and 2 bases, in that order; junction bases with no gene match: 5. CDR3 DNA: TGTGCCAGCTCACGCGGGACAGGGGGCTTCACTAATGAAAAACTGTTTTTT. Translation: CASSRGTGGFTNEKLFF.

This clone was observed a single time. The chain uses TRBV7-6 and TRBJ2-2; D may be TRBD2 (5 bases). From germline, CDR1 is SGHVS and CDR2 FNYEAQ. CDR3 length: 15 amino acids. The V end was cut by 0 bases, the J end by 4 bases, with 9 bases between. The CDR3 reads CASSLAGAITGELFF. CDR3 nucleotides: TGTGCCAGCAGCTTAGCGGGAGCTATCACCGGGGAGCTGTTTTTT.

The chain joins TRBV7-2 to TRBJ2-3, with D possibly being TRBD1 (5 bases). Per germline, CDR1 SGHTA and CDR2 FQGNSA. The V end was cut by 3 bases, the J end by 2 bases, with 12 bases between. The CDR3 loop spans 15 amino acids. CDR3 bases: TGTGCCAGCAGCTTGACCAGGGCCAACACAGATACGCAGTATTTT. It specifies CASSLTRANTDTQYF.

This CDR3 is CASGRDRGLIFDGAEKLFF. CDR3 nucleotide sequence: TGTGCTAGTGGACGGGACAGGGGGCTGATATTTGACGGGGCTGAAAAACTGTTTTTT. The rearrangement links TRBV12-5 to TRBJ1-4, with 12 bases aligning to TRBD1. There are 19 residues in the CDR3. Germline values: CDR1 LGHNT, CDR2 FRNRAP. The trim removed 6 bases at V and 7 bases at J, leaving 18 bases unmatched.

This sequence joins TRBV7-2 and TRBJ2-3; 9 bases agree with TRBD1. The junction had 7 bases not matched to a gene; V was cut back by 5 bases and J by 4 bases. Germline V CDR1 and CDR2: SGHTA, FQGNSA. The CDR3 length is 15 residues. This CDR3 is CASSLTGTGSDTQYF. The CDR3 DNA reads as TGTGCCAGCAGCCTTACCGGGACAGGGTCAGATACGCAGTATTTT.

The sample holds a few counts of this clone. The chain has TRBV4-3 and TRBJ1-4, with D tentatively TRBD1 (5 bases). The V gene's germline CDR1 is LGHNA and CDR2 YSLEER. The V end lost 2 bases, the J end lost 10 bases, and 20 bases lay between the germline ends. The CDR3 spans 16 residues. The CDR3 sequence is CASSQSGGLAFGKLFF. CDR3 sequence (DNA): TGCGCCAGCAGCCAATCGGGGGGACTGGCTTTTGGAAAACTGTTTTTT.

This chain uses TRBV5-4 with TRBJ2-5; TRBD2 might be the D (6 bases). The CDR3 is 14 residues long. CDR1 SGHNT and CDR2 YYREEE come from the germline V gene (reference sequence). V gave up 4 bases and J gave up 1 base, with 11 bases separating them. For the CDR3, the DNA is TGTGCCAGCAGCGCCGGAGGGATCCAAGAGACCCAGTACTTC. This gives the protein CASSAGGIQETQYF.

This CDR3 is CASSLVLAGTGELFF. In DNA form, the CDR3 reads TGTGCCAGCAGCTTAGTACTAGCGGGTACCGGGGAGCTGTTTTTT. V is TRBV7-2 and J is TRBJ2-2; 9 nucleotides agree with TRBD2. This CDR3 region has 15 residues. Germline V gene lookup returns CDR1 SGHTA and CDR2 FQGNSA. V gave up 1 base and J gave up 5 bases; unmatched junction bases: 2.

This clone was observed a handful of times. The V gene is TRBV7-8, the J gene TRBJ1-1, with no clear D. Trimming took 5 bases from V and 0 from J, leaving 7 bases between them. Germline CDR1 is SGHVS and CDR2 is FQNEAQ. The CDR3 is 13 amino acids. Here the CDR3 DNA reads TGTGCCAGCAGCATATACTTGAACACTGAAGCTTTCTTT. Translating it yields CASSIYLNTEAFF.

About this clone itself: One junction end does not reproduce the germline sequence, and a read error may be involved. The chain couples TRBV7-9 to TRBJ1-4, with D uncertain. Germline loops: CDR1 SEHNR, CDR2 FQNEAQ (reference sequence). The CDR3 extends over 14 amino acids. The CDR3 DNA follows: TGTTCCAGCAGCTCCAGTCCATCGGGTGAAAAACTGTTTTTT. It codes for CSSSSSPSGEKLFF.

Here the CDR3 reads CAWSVRLGPGTEAFF. In DNA, the CDR3 is TGTGCCTGGAGTGTCCGACTGGGGCCCGGCACTGAAGCTTTCTTT. The rearrangement uses TRBV30 and TRBJ1-1, with D possibly being TRBD1 (5 bases). Trimming took off 0 bases at V and 4 bases at J, with 15 bases between the two ends. Per germline, CDR1 GTSNPN and CDR2 SVGIG (reference sequence). The CDR3 consists of 15 residues.

This rearrangement joins TRBV5-8 to TRBJ1-1; D is perhaps TRBD1 (5 bases). The CDR3 has 16 amino acids. Trimming pared 4 bases from V and 6 bases from J, leaving 22 bases between. In germline, CDR1 is SGHTS, CDR2 YDEGEE. As DNA, the CDR3 is TGTGCCAGCAGCCGAAGACCCGTCCAGGTGGGGCCTGAAGCTTTCTTT. The encoded protein is CASSRRPVQVGPEAFF.

The chain uses TRBV5-1 and TRBJ2-2; maybe TRBD1 (6 bases). V lost 9 bases and J 3 bases, leaving 9 bases between the germline ends. CDR1 and CDR2 (germline): SGHRS, YFSETQ. CDR3 length equals 12 residues. The chain's CDR3 is CATYRDTGELFF. As DNA, the CDR3 is TGCGCCACCTACAGGGACACCGGGGAGCTGTTTTTT.

CDR3 nucleotide sequence: TGTGCCAGCAGCCAAACAACAGGTTCCTACGAGCAGTACTTC. It specifies CASSQTTGSYEQYF. This chain uses TRBV4-2 with TRBJ2-7; D might be TRBD1 (5 bases). The germline gives CDR1 LGHNA, CDR2 YNFKEQ. The V and J ends lost 2 bases and 1 base respectively, with 9 bases between them. The CDR3 is 14 amino acids.

The chain is built from TRBV4-3 and TRBJ2-1, with D maybe TRBD2 (5 bases). The V and J ends lost 0 bases and 4 bases respectively, with 10 bases between them. CDR3 length: 15 amino acids. CDR1 is LGHNA, CDR2 YSLEER, per germline. The CDR3 loop reads CASSQESGGYNEQFF. In DNA, the CDR3 is TGCGCCAGCAGCCAAGAAAGTGGCGGGTACAATGAGCAGTTCTTC.

The chain couples TRBV19 to TRBJ2-3; 8 bases agree with TRBD2. This CDR3 spans 15 amino acids. The germline gives CDR1 LNHDA, CDR2 SQIVND (reference sequence). V shed 5 bases, J shed 0 bases, and the junction held 4 bases outside the gene matches. The CDR3 loop is CASSLLAESTDTQYF. The CDR3 DNA reads TGTGCCAGTAGTCTACTAGCGGAGAGCACAGATACGCAGTATTTT. Filled out from reference TRBV19 and TRBJ2-3, the complete variable domain reads DGGITQSPKYLFRKEGQNVTLSCEQNLNHDAMYWYRQDPGQGLRLIYYSQIVNDFQKGDIAEGYSVSREKKESFPLTVTSAQKNPTAFYLCASSLLAESTDTQYFGPGTRLTVL.

The chain has TRBV27 and TRBJ2-7, with D possibly matching TRBD1 (5 bases). Trimming took off 6 bases at V and 3 bases at J, with 15 bases between the two ends. This CDR3 contains 14 residues. The germline V gene encodes CDR1 MNHEY and CDR2 SMNVEV (reference sequence). Here the CDR3 DNA reads TGTGCCAGCAGCGACGGAACAGGCTTCTACGAGCAGTACTTC. As protein: CASSDGTGFYEQYF.

J is TRBJ2-7 and V is TRBV27, with 7 bases that match TRBD1. Germline lookup yields CDR1 MNHEY and CDR2 SMNVEV (reference sequence). The CDR3 has 14 amino acids. Germline trimming cut 2 bases from V and 3 bases from J; bases unmatched to any gene: 4. CDR3 loop: CASSLGGQSYEQYF. The CDR3 nucleotides read TGTGCCAGCAGTTTAGGGGGACAGAGCTACGAGCAGTACTTC.

V and J are TRBV5-8 and TRBJ2-7, with 10 bases identical to TRBD2. The trim removed 5 bases at V and 0 bases at J, leaving 5 bases unmatched. Per germline, CDR1 SGHTS and CDR2 YDEGEE. The CDR3 has 15 residues. The chain's CDR3 is CASRLAGVSSYEQYF. DNA for the CDR3: TGTGCCAGCAGGCTAGCGGGGGTAAGCTCCTACGAGCAGTACTTC.